This entry lists 20 T cell receptor beta chains sequenced from one sample in a study of T cells in Graves' hyperthyroidism and ophthalmopathy. Amplified regions were TCR beta CDR3 sequences from RNA transcripts. The TCR CDR3 first-round RT-PCR relied on the HTBI primer set. TCRdb analysed the multiplex PCR reads with MiXCR anew, one entry per CDR3 protein. The data contain some 200,000 distinct CDR3 sequences, 15% to 20% of them singletons. The sequenced sample consisted of blood. The receptors were sampled from a man in his fifties with Graves' hyperthyroidism.

This clonotype has a count of ten or more. The J gene is TRBJ2-5, the V gene TRBV12-3 or TRBV12-4, with D unresolved. The CDR3 totals 16 residues. The V gene lost 1 base and the J gene lost 7 bases, with 19 bases spanning the gap. The CDR3: CASSLESVGLSGTQYF. The CDR3 DNA reads as TGTGCCAGCAGTTTAGAGAGTGTTGGTCTCTCCGGGACCCAGTACTTC.

V is TRBV20-1 and J is TRBJ2-7; 11 nucleotides line up with TRBD2. The J segment lost 3 bases and the V segment lost 5 bases, leaving 12 bases of the junction unmatched. Germline CDR1 is DFQATT and CDR2 is SNEGSKA (reference sequence). The CDR3 has 16 residues. The CDR3 reads CSALAGGTRPFYEQYF. The CDR3 DNA is TGCAGTGCTCTAGCGGGAGGCACCCGCCCCTTCTACGAGCAGTACTTC.

The V and J genes are TRBV6-1 and TRBJ2-1, with 11 bases identical to TRBD1. V shed 7 bases, J shed 7 bases, and the junction held 9 bases outside the gene matches. CDR3 length equals 15 residues. Germline CDR1 is MNHNS and CDR2 is SASEGT. The CDR3 bases are TGTGCCAGCACAACTCCGGGACAGGGGGTGAATGAGCAGTTCTTC. The encoded protein is CASTTPGQGVNEQFF.

Notes on this clonotype: This could be a read error, since a much larger clone is one nucleotide away. The chain has TRBV7-2 and TRBJ1-1; TRBD1 might be the D (5 bases). The V gene's germline CDR1 is SGHTA and CDR2 FQGNSA. This CDR3 spans 14 amino acids. Trimming left V 8 bases short and J 3 bases short, with 16 bases between. DNA for the CDR3: TGTGCCAGCTGCATATTCAGGGAGGACACTGAAGCTTTCTTT. It codes for CASCIFREDTEAFF.

This clonotype was picked up many times. The V call is TRBV5-1, the J call TRBJ2-3, with D hard to call. V dropped 0 bases and J dropped 4 bases, with 12 bases sitting between them. From germline, CDR1 is SGHRS and CDR2 YFSETQ. CDR3 size: 15 residues. This CDR3 reads CASSLEGRSPDTQYF. The CDR3 bases are TGCGCCAGCAGCTTGGAGGGAAGGTCTCCAGATACGCAGTATTTT.

This clonotype was found many times. The V and J genes are TRBV7-8 and TRBJ2-7; the match to TRBD1 covers 7 bases. Per germline, CDR1 SGHVS and CDR2 FQNEAQ. The CDR3 is 15 amino acids. Germline trimming cut 5 bases from V and 2 bases from J; bases unmatched to any gene: 9. The CDR3 loop reads CASSTGAQETYEQYF. The CDR3, as DNA: TGTGCCAGCAGCACAGGGGCGCAGGAGACCTACGAGCAGTACTTC. The whole variable domain, remainder taken from reference TRBV7-8 and TRBJ2-7, is GAGVSQSPRYKVAKRGQDVALRCDPISGHVSLFWYQQALGQGPEFLTYFQNEAQLDKSGLPSDRFFAERPEGSVSTLKIQRTQQEDSAVYLCASSTGAQETYEQYFGPGTRLTVT.

This clonotype was recorded at least ten times. The rearrangement links TRBV2 to TRBJ2-7; D unclear. Germline CDR1 SNHLY, CDR2 FYNNEI. CDR3 length: 13 amino acids. The V end was cut by 6 bases, the J end by 3 bases, with 12 bases between. CDR3 protein: CASSSRRSYEQYF. DNA for the CDR3: TGTGCCAGCAGCTCCCGGCGGAGCTACGAGCAGTACTTC.

In its sample, this clonotype was seen many times. The chain combines TRBV27 with TRBJ2-3, with unresolved D. V was cut by 5 bases and J by 4 bases, with 10 bases left in between. CDR1 is MNHEY and CDR2 is SMNVEV in the germline V gene (reference sequence). This CDR3 is built from 13 residues. Here the CDR3 reads CASSLTPADTQYF. CDR3 DNA: TGTGCCAGCAGTCTTACCCCGGCAGATACGCAGTATTTT.

This clonotype was observed at least ten times. CDR3 in DNA: TGTGCCAGCAGTGAGGGACTAGCGGGAGTGTTCGAGTTCTTC. Translation gives CASSEGLAGVFEFF. The rearrangement uses TRBV2 and TRBJ2-1, with 14 bases fitting TRBD2. V lost 3 bases and J lost 14; bases outside the gene matches: 6. Germline V gene sequence: CDR1 SNHLY, CDR2 FYNNEI. The CDR3 is 14 amino acids.

In regard to this clonotype: A read error may explain this, as a much larger clone is one base away. The conserved phenylalanine or tryptophan is not found at the CDR3 terminus, so this likely reflects a read error. For the CDR3, the DNA is TGTGCCAGCTCCCTCGGGACAGGGGCACATCAGCCCCAGCATTAT. Translated, it gives CASSLGTGAHQPQHY. V is TRBV18 and J is TRBJ1-5; TRBD1 aligns across 10 bases. Germline V gene sequence: CDR1 KGHSH, CDR2 LQKENI. With V trimmed by 6 bases and J by 5 bases, 7 bases remained unmatched. The CDR3 is 15 amino acids.

This rearrangement joins TRBV27 to TRBJ1-5; D remains ambiguous. Germline-derived CDR1 and CDR2 are MNHEY and SMNVEV (reference sequence). V lost 3 bases and J 3 bases, leaving 9 bases between the germline ends. The CDR3 totals 14 residues. The CDR3 sequence: CASSFQRHNQPQHF. CDR3 coding DNA: TGTGCCAGCAGTTTCCAGAGACACAATCAGCCCCAGCATTTT.

In its sample, this clonotype was seen many times. The chain uses TRBV2 and TRBJ2-3, with D perhaps being TRBD1 or TRBD2 (5 bases each). V lost 9 bases to trimming and J lost 0 bases, with 13 bases between them. This CDR3 contains 14 residues. CDR1 and CDR2 (germline): SNHLY, FYNNEI. The CDR3 loop reads CASNRDGSTDTQYF. For the CDR3, the DNA is TGTGCCAGTAACCGGGACGGGAGCACAGATACGCAGTATTTT. The complete variable domain, with remaining parts taken from reference TRBV2 and TRBJ2-3, reads EPEVTQTPSHQVTQMGQEVILRCVPISNHLYFYWYRQILGQKVEFLVSFYNNEISEKSEIFDDQFSVERPDGSNFTLKIRSTKLEDSAMYFCASNRDGSTDTQYFGPGTRLTVL.

This clonotype was recorded at least ten times. This chain connects TRBV7-2 to TRBJ2-1; 10 bases are a match to TRBD2. The germline CDR1 and CDR2 sequences are SGHTA and FQGNSA. The length of the CDR3 is 16 residues. The junction had 3 bases not matched to a gene; V was cut back by 3 bases and J by 1 base. CDR3 amino acids: CASSFASGSSYNEQFF. In nucleotides, the CDR3 is TGTGCCAGCAGCTTTGCTAGCGGGAGTTCCTACAATGAGCAGTTCTTC.

At least ten counts were recorded for this clonotype. CDR3 DNA: TGCGCCAGCAGACCCACAGGGACCTCCTACGAGCAGTACTTC. This translates into CASRPTGTSYEQYF. This chain uses TRBV4-1 with TRBJ2-7; D perhaps matches TRBD1 (6 bases). Per the germline V gene, CDR1 is MGHRA and CDR2 is YSYEKL. There are 14 residues in the CDR3. V lost 6 bases to trimming and J lost 0 bases, with 12 bases between them.

Many counts were recorded for this clonotype. The rearrangement uses TRBV11-3 and TRBJ1-1; 11 nucleotides align to TRBD1. Germline-derived CDR1 and CDR2 are SGHNT and YENEEA. The CDR3 runs to 13 residues. V lost 3 bases to trimming and J lost 11 bases; unmatched junction nucleotides: 5. The CDR3 loop is CASSLGQGGSAFF. Written as DNA, the CDR3 is TGTGCCAGCAGCTTGGGACAGGGGGGGTCGGCTTTCTTT.

The sample holds many counts of this clonotype. The V gene is TRBV29-1, the J gene TRBJ2-5; D might be TRBD1 (5 bases). Trimming cost V 0 bases and J 6 bases, with 14 bases left between them. The V gene's germline CDR1 is SQVTM and CDR2 ANQGSEA. This CDR3 spans 14 amino acids. The CDR3 coding sequence is TGCAGCGTTGAAGATCGGTCAGGGTGGCAGACCCAGTACTTC. Its translation is CSVEDRSGWQTQYF.

The J gene is TRBJ2-7, the V gene TRBV13, with D tentatively TRBD1 or TRBD2 (5 bases each). V lost 4 bases to trimming and J lost 0 bases, with 19 bases between them. The CDR3 length is 17 residues. Germline V gene data show CDR1 as PRHDT and CDR2 as FYEKMQ (reference sequence). The CDR3 DNA is TGTGCCAGCAGCTCGACGACCGGGGCCGATAGCTCCTACGAGCAGTACTTC. As protein: CASSSTTGADSSYEQYF.

This clonotype was seen only a few times. This chain uses TRBV5-1 with TRBJ1-2; 10 nucleotides match TRBD1. Losses at the gene ends were 5 bases for V and 6 bases for J; bases not matched to a gene: 7. The V gene's germline CDR1 is SGHRS and CDR2 YFSETQ. The CDR3 totals 14 residues. CDR3 bases: TGCGCCAGCAGTAGGGACAGGGGTTCGGATGGCTACACCTTC. Translated, it gives CASSRDRGSDGYTF.

The genes are TRBV5-1 and TRBJ1-2, with 7 bases that match TRBD1. The CDR3 loop spans 14 amino acids. Germline trimming cut 3 bases from V and 1 base from J; bases unmatched to any gene: 3. CDR1 is SGHRS and CDR2 is YFSETQ in the germline V gene. The CDR3 sequence: CASSSGTVNYGYTF. As DNA, the CDR3 is TGCGCCAGCAGCTCCGGGACAGTTAACTATGGCTACACCTTC.

A word on this clonotype: It may be a read error: a sequence one base away is much more abundant. This rearrangement joins TRBV28 to TRBJ2-2; no clear D. Germline-derived CDR1 and CDR2 are MDHEN and SYDVKM. The CDR3 is 14 residues long. V gave up 5 bases and J gave up 1 base, with 8 bases separating them. CDR3 sequence reads: CASSPDLNTGELFF. CDR3 sequence (DNA): TGTGCCAGCAGTCCGGACCTGAACACCGGGGAGCTGTTTTTT.